Sequencing of this T cell receptor (beta chain) was carried out in a study of T cell changes during pregnancy in multiple sclerosis. Germline V gene lookup returns CDR1 MNHEY and CDR2 SVGAGI. This CDR3 is 11 amino acids long. The V and J ends lost 6 bases and 9 bases respectively, with 12 bases between them. Assay used: immunoSEQ multiplex PCR; TCRdb lists only in-frame clones, some missing. In the table there are more than 25,000 clones, just over 90% of which are singletons. Sequencing was performed on CD4+ T cells from peripheral blood mononuclear cells, taken in the first trimester of pregnancy. The receptor comes from a female donor with multiple sclerosis, enrolled in a pregnancy study. The rearrangement joins TRBV6-5 to TRBJ2-7; D not resolved. The CDR3 loop reads CASREYEVQYF. CDR3 coding DNA: TGTGCCAGCAGGGAGTACGAGGTGCAGTACTTC.